The present T cell receptor (beta chain) was sequenced within a study of T cells in Graves' hyperthyroidism and ophthalmopathy. Trimming removed 3 bases at V and 1 base at J, with 10 bases between. The CDR3 runs 15 residues. There were TCR beta CDR3 regions amplified from RNA transcripts. An initial round of RT-PCR targeting the TCR CDR3 relied on the HTBI primer set. TCRdb ran MiXCR on the multiplex PCR reads and lists one entry per CDR3 protein. The sample records 300,000 to 500,000 distinct CDR3 sequences, just under 15% being singletons. Newly diagnosed hyperthyroidism, duration under 2 months, in patients aged 18 to 65. Details on this clonotype: Given a much more abundant clone one base away, this may be a read error.

What was sequenced was blood. J is TRBJ2-1 and V is TRBV12-3 or TRBV12-4; D is ambiguous. The TCR comes from a woman aged 25 to 39 with Graves' hyperthyroidism. Here the CDR3 reads CASSFPVGSYNEQFF. CDR3 nucleotides: TGTGCCAGCAGTTTCCCAGTTGGGTCCTACAATGAGCAGTTCTTC.